This TCR beta chain was retrieved from a study of shared clonotypes between healthy human individuals. Assay used: immunoSEQ multiplex PCR; TCRdb lists only in-frame clones, some missing. This sample has about half a million clones; 60% to 80% occur once, and the top ten carry about 11%. Per germline, CDR1 LNHDA and CDR2 SQIVND (reference sequence). Trimming took off 4 bases at V and 0 bases at J, with 13 bases between the two ends. This CDR3 has 16 amino acids. The sequence was obtained from a woman between 40 and 50 years old in good health. Some clones in this sample may be carry-over from other donors' samples. Sequences were obtained from PBMCs. The J gene is TRBJ2-1, the V gene TRBV19, with D hard to call. This CDR3 reads CASSRITTSSYNEQFF. The CDR3, as DNA: TGTGCCAGTAGTAGAATAACGACGAGCTCCTACAATGAGCAGTTCTTC.